These 13 T cell receptor beta chains originate from one sample sequenced in a study of neoadjuvant anti-PD-1 for oral cavity cancer. Time point: after neoadjuvant nivolumab, at surgical resection. Method: immunoSEQ multiplex PCR; TCRdb's copy keeps in-frame clones and lacks some. There are over 65,000 clones in the sample; roughly nine tenths occur only once, and more than 2.5% lies in the top ten. Sequenced material: PBMCs, taken after nivolumab (anti-PD-1) treatment. All receptors come from a person between 35 and 79 years old with oral cavity squamous cell carcinoma.

This clone came up a few times. The rearrangement uses TRBV9 and TRBJ2-1; 8 bases map to TRBD2. The CDR3 has 15 residues. V lost 2 bases to trimming and J lost 6 bases; unmatched junction nucleotides: 7. Germline V lookup: CDR1 SGDLS, CDR2 YYNGEE. The CDR3 sequence: CASSVGTSVLNEQFF. The CDR3 DNA reads as TGTGCCAGCAGCGTCGGGACTAGTGTACTCAATGAGCAGTTCTTC.

By its share, this clone is medium-sized (0.01 to 0.1%). The V call is TRBV10-3, the J call TRBJ1-6; D gene uncertain. Trimming removed 2 bases at V and 15 bases at J, with 11 bases between. There are 12 residues in the CDR3. The germline CDR1 and CDR2 sequences are ENHRY and SYGVKD. Here the CDR3 DNA reads TGTGCCATCAGTGAGACGGATCATGGCCTCCACTTT. Its translation: CAISETDHGLHF.

V usage is TRBV7-8 and J usage is TRBJ1-5; 9 nucleotides align to TRBD1. This CDR3 is built from 13 residues. Germline trimming cut 6 bases from V and 5 bases from J; bases unmatched to any gene: 2. The V gene's germline CDR1 is SGHVS and CDR2 FQNEAQ. CDR3 loop: CASSRDRDQPQHF. CDR3 sequence (DNA): TGTGCCAGCAGTAGGGACAGGGATCAGCCCCAGCATTTT.

This chain joins TRBV29-1 and TRBJ2-3; no definite D call. Germline V lookup: CDR1 SQVTM, CDR2 ANQGSEA. V shed 4 bases and J shed 1 base, with 6 bases lying between them. This CDR3 has 12 residues. CDR3 residues: CSVVPRTDTQYF. The CDR3 DNA reads as TGCAGCGTTGTGCCTCGCACAGATACGCAGTATTTT.

This clone has just a few counts. The chain recombines TRBV6-5 with TRBJ2-7; 9 bases align to TRBD2. With V trimmed by 3 bases and J by 0 bases, 3 bases remained unmatched. CDR1 is MNHEY, CDR2 SVGAGI, per germline. The CDR3 consists of 15 residues. CDR3 loop: CASSYRLADSYEQYF. Here the CDR3 DNA reads TGTGCCAGCAGTTATCGACTAGCGGACTCCTACGAGCAGTACTTC.

V and J are TRBV27 and TRBJ1-5; D gene uncertain. Germline CDR1 is MNHEY and CDR2 is SMNVEV (reference sequence). V lost 6 bases and J 2 bases, leaving 14 bases between the germline ends. The CDR3 is made up of 15 amino acids. Here the CDR3 reads CASSPLGPGNQPQHF. CDR3 nucleotide sequence: TGTGCCAGCAGCCCACTAGGTCCGGGCAATCAGCCCCAGCATTTT.

The chain links TRBV14 to TRBJ1-5; TRBD1 agrees at 7 bases. The CDR3 has 15 amino acids. Germline V gene sequence: CDR1 SGHDN, CDR2 FVKESK. The junction had 6 bases not matched to a gene; V was cut back by 4 bases and J by 3 bases. The CDR3 DNA follows: TGTGCCAGCAGCCCCCCCGGGACAGTCAATCAGCCCCAGCATTTT. Protein sequence: CASSPPGTVNQPQHF.

The rearrangement links TRBV6-5 to TRBJ2-6, with unresolved D. Trimming removed 7 bases at V and 0 bases at J, with 10 bases between. The V gene's germline CDR1 is MNHEY and CDR2 SVGAGI. This CDR3 is built from 15 residues. Here the CDR3 reads CASTSIRSGANVLTF. The CDR3 DNA is TGTGCCAGCACCTCCATTCGCTCTGGGGCCAACGTCCTGACTTTC.

CDR3 residues: CASRGVQDNSPLHF. In DNA, the CDR3 is TGTGCCAGCCGAGGGGTGCAGGACAATTCACCCCTCCACTTT. This chain uses TRBV6-5 with TRBJ1-6; weak D call: TRBD1 (5 bases). CDR3 length equals 14 residues. The V end was cut by 8 bases, the J end by 7 bases, with 15 bases between. CDR1 and CDR2 from the germline V gene are MNHEY and SVGAGI.

The rearrangement links TRBV5-1 to TRBJ2-1; TRBD1 matches 9 bases. V shed 1 base and J 5 bases; nucleotides not matched to a gene: 4. The CDR3 loop spans 15 amino acids. CDR1 is SGHRS and CDR2 is YFSETQ in the germline V gene. CDR3 in amino acids: CASSLTGTGNNEQFF. The CDR3 DNA reads as TGCGCCAGCAGCTTGACCGGGACAGGGAACAATGAGCAGTTCTTC.

The rearrangement uses TRBV5-6 and TRBJ1-2; D is perhaps TRBD1 (6 bases). The CDR3 sequence is 13 residues long. V was cut by 6 bases and J by 7 bases, with 16 bases left in between. The germline CDR1 and CDR2 sequences are SGHDT and YYEEEE. The CDR3 region is CASTDGQLGGYTF. CDR3 DNA: TGTGCCAGCACCGACGGACAGTTAGGTGGCTACACCTTC.

This rearrangement joins TRBV30 to TRBJ2-1; D is perhaps TRBD1 or TRBD2 (5 bases each). The CDR3 runs 13 residues. V lost 3 bases and J 10 bases, leaving 16 bases between the germline ends. Germline-derived CDR1 and CDR2 are GTSNPN and SVGIG (reference sequence). The DNA of the CDR3 is TGTGCCTGGAGCCGGGGACGTGGATGGGAGCAGTTCTTC. This codes for CAWSRGRGWEQFF.

The chain carries TRBV5-1 and TRBJ2-3, with D possibly TRBD2 on 6 matching bases. The CDR3 is 15 amino acids. Trimming stripped 6 bases from V and 0 bases from J, with 14 bases between. The V gene's germline CDR1 is SGHRS and CDR2 YFSETQ. CDR3 protein: CASTLVSGSTDTQYF. CDR3 nucleotide sequence: TGCGCCAGCACCTTAGTTAGCGGTAGCACAGATACGCAGTATTTT.